The 16 T cell receptor beta chains below were found in one sample sequenced in a study of lymphopenia after photon versus proton radiotherapy (dated by TCRdb to about 2019). Libraries were made using the immunoSEQ multiplex PCR assay. The immuneACCESS repertoire file appears here via TCRdb, limited to in-frame rearrangements. These files lack a portion of the clones; in checked studies, under half of the deficit traces to unresolved V genes, and the cause of the others is not known. Here the sample has approximately 66,000 clones; about 90% occur a single time. Together, the top ten hold roughly 2.3% of the sample. The sample here was peripheral blood, taken from a patient treated with photon-based radiotherapy. The receptor set was obtained from a man aged 35 to 55 with gastric cancer.

The chain is built from TRBV4-3 and TRBJ1-1; D is ambiguous. The germline V gene encodes CDR1 LGHNA and CDR2 YSLEER. Between the trimmed V and J ends, which lost 0 bases and 4 bases, there was a span of 15 bases. The CDR3 is 16 residues long. DNA of the CDR3: TGCGCCAGCAGCCAAGAATTCGGAGGTTTGGTCACTGAAGCTTTCTTT. Translated, it gives CASSQEFGGLVTEAFF.

There are a few counts of this clone. V gene TRBV11-2 combines with J gene TRBJ1-1, with a possible D match to TRBD1 (5 bases). The CDR3 has 14 amino acids. Trimming shortened V by 5 bases and J by 4 bases, and 14 bases separated the two germline ends. Per the germline V gene, CDR1 is SGHAT and CDR2 is FQNNGV. CDR3 in amino acids: CASSLLAGTTEAFF. CDR3 in DNA: TGTGCCAGCAGCCTTCTGGCGGGGACCACTGAAGCTTTCTTT.

The chain recombines TRBV19 with TRBJ1-4; 7 nucleotides match TRBD1. V lost 4 bases and J lost 1; bases outside the gene matches: 6. Germline values: CDR1 LNHDA, CDR2 SQIVND (reference sequence). The CDR3 runs 16 residues. The CDR3 nucleotides read TGTGCCAGTAGTACCACAGGGGTAGGAACTAATGAAAAACTGTTTTTT. Encoded protein: CASSTTGVGTNEKLFF.

The chain recombines TRBV7-8 with TRBJ2-7; possibly TRBD1 for D (6 bases). The CDR3 is 12 residues long. CDR1 and CDR2 from the germline V gene are SGHVS and FQNEAQ. V gave up 5 bases and J gave up 6 bases, with 11 bases separating them. CDR3 nucleotide sequence: TGTGCCAGCAGCCTCCGACAGGCCGAGCAGTACTTC. Encoded protein: CASSLRQAEQYF.

The rearrangement joins TRBV27 to TRBJ1-2, with unresolved D. CDR3 length equals 16 residues. Trimming stripped 0 bases from V and 2 bases from J, with 13 bases between. Germline CDR1 reads MNHEY; CDR2 reads SMNVEV (reference sequence). The CDR3 sequence: CASSLSPSPPNYGYTF. CDR3 bases: TGTGCCAGCAGTTTATCGCCTTCTCCGCCCAACTATGGCTACACCTTC.

This chain uses TRBV9 with TRBJ1-4; D is possibly TRBD1 (5 bases). Germline V gene sequence: CDR1 SGDLS, CDR2 YYNGEE. V shed 4 bases and J shed 5 bases, with 12 bases lying between them. This CDR3 comprises 14 residues. CDR3 residues: CASSPGLTNEKLFF. The CDR3 coding sequence is TGTGCCAGCAGCCCGGGACTGACAAATGAAAAACTGTTTTTT.

Notes on this clone: One end of the junction does not line up with germline, which may come from a read error. The V and J genes are TRBV7-3 and TRBJ2-1, with D tentatively TRBD1 (6 bases). CDR1 and CDR2 from the germline V gene are SGHTA and FQGTGA. The CDR3 sequence is 13 residues long. CDR3 protein: CASSLTGNNEQFF. The CDR3 DNA reads TGTGCCAGCAGCCTAACAGGGAACAATGAGCAGTTCTTC.

This chain's CDR3 is CASSPKGQGNTGELFF. In DNA, the CDR3 is TGTGCCAGCAGCCCCAAAGGACAGGGGAACACCGGGGAGCTGTTTTTT. The chain employs TRBV4-2 and TRBJ2-2; 8 positions agree with TRBD1. Germline assignment: CDR1 LGHNA and CDR2 YNFKEQ. V gave up 4 bases and J gave up 1 base; unmatched junction bases: 5. The CDR3 consists of 16 residues.

J is TRBJ2-7 and V is TRBV2; the match to TRBD1 covers 7 bases. After removal of 7 bases from V and 2 bases from J, the junction contained 5 bases not matched to a gene. CDR1 and CDR2 (germline): SNHLY, FYNNEI. This CDR3 is built from 13 residues. The CDR3 bases are TGTGCCAGCAAGCTACAGGGGACCTACGAGCAGTACTTC. Translation: CASKLQGTYEQYF.

The gene calls are TRBV6-1 and TRBJ1-6; D is unresolved. This CDR3 contains 14 residues. Trimming took off 1 base at V and 8 bases at J, with 9 bases between the two ends. Per germline, CDR1 MNHNS and CDR2 SASEGT. In nucleotides, the CDR3 is TGTGCCAGCAGTGAAGGGATAGCGGATTCACCCCTCCACTTT. This sequence encodes CASSEGIADSPLHF.

This clone was recorded a few times. The chain combines TRBV18 with TRBJ2-2; no firm D call. The CDR3 has 13 residues. V was trimmed by 4 bases and J by 1 base, leaving 4 bases between them. Germline assignment: CDR1 KGHSH and CDR2 LQKENI. The CDR3 protein is CASSRQNTGELFF. CDR3 DNA: TGTGCCAGCTCACGACAGAACACCGGGGAGCTGTTTTTT.

This rearrangement joins TRBV5-4 to TRBJ2-7, with D possibly being TRBD1 or TRBD2 (5 bases each). CDR3 length: 12 residues. Germline V gives CDR1 SGHNT, CDR2 YYREEE (reference sequence). The V gene lost 1 base and the J gene lost 6 bases, with 8 bases spanning the gap. Written as DNA, the CDR3 is TGTGCCAGCAGCTTGTTAGGGACCGAGCAGTACTTC. It codes for CASSLLGTEQYF. The full variable domain, completed using reference TRBV5-4 and TRBJ2-7, is ETGVTQSPTHLIKTRGQQVTLRCSSQSGHNTVSWYQQALGQGPQFIFQYYREEENGRGNFPPRFSGLQFPNYSSELNVNALELDDSALYLCASSLLGTEQYFGPGTRLTVT.

This rearrangement joins TRBV7-2 to TRBJ1-1; D remains ambiguous. Germline V gives CDR1 SGHTA, CDR2 FQGNSA. The germline V and J ends were trimmed by 5 bases and 4 bases, with 17 bases remaining between them. The length of the CDR3 is 15 residues. The CDR3 reads CASSPLVSVGTEAFF. The CDR3 DNA reads as TGTGCCAGCAGCCCCTTGGTCTCGGTTGGCACTGAAGCTTTCTTT.

This clone was observed a few times. The chain links TRBV19 to TRBJ2-5; D unclear. The V and J ends lost 3 bases and 3 bases respectively, with 5 bases between them. The CDR3 extends over 12 amino acids. The germline gives CDR1 LNHDA, CDR2 SQIVND (reference sequence). This chain's CDR3 is CASSMSEETQYF. The CDR3 DNA sequence: TGTGCCAGTAGTATGAGTGAAGAGACCCAGTACTTC.

In its sample, this clone was seen once. The chain recombines TRBV29-1 with TRBJ2-7; the match to TRBD1 covers 8 bases. Germline CDR1 and CDR2: SQVTM and ANQGSEA. This CDR3 is 13 amino acids long. The V and J ends lost 6 bases and 2 bases, in that order; junction bases with no gene match: 6. The CDR3 coding sequence is TGCAGCGTCCGGGACAGGCTTACCTACGAGCAGTACTTC. Its protein product is CSVRDRLTYEQYF.

The chain's CDR3 is CASSPRGGNTEAFF. CDR3 DNA: TGTGCCAGCAGCCCCCGTGGAGGGAACACTGAAGCTTTCTTT. The genes are TRBV5-4 and TRBJ1-1; D ambiguous. This CDR3 contains 14 residues. Trimming took off 4 bases at V and 1 base at J, with 11 bases between the two ends. CDR1 SGHNT and CDR2 YYREEE come from the germline V gene (reference sequence). Together with reference TRBV5-4 and TRBJ1-1, the CDR3 gives the full variable domain: ETGVTQSPTHLIKTRGQQVTLRCSSQSGHNTVSWYQQALGQGPQFIFQYYREEENGRGNFPPRFSGLQFPNYSSELNVNALELDDSALYLCASSPRGGNTEAFFGQGTRLTVV.